This T cell receptor beta chain originates from a study of shared clonotypes between healthy human individuals. CD8 cells regarded as naive lacked CD45RO, were positively chosen for CCR7, and omitted terminally differentiated effector memory CD45RA+ cells. Each sample came from a Caucasian adult donor living in Nashville, Tennessee. In germline, CDR1 is MGHRA, CDR2 YSYEKL. V was trimmed by 1 base and J by 0 bases, leaving 12 bases between them. This CDR3 has 17 amino acids. Genomic DNA from each subset was divided evenly over several immunoSEQ plates. Methods used by the authors: Without quality scores, immunoSEQ junctional reads could not be filtered like full-length reads. The table came from immunoSEQ multiplex PCR; TCRdb's copy has only in-frame clones and leaves some out. That table furnishes V, J and clone size, whereas the DNA furnished D and trimming. In the table there are 550,000 to 650,000 clones, approximately 96% of which are singletons.

The sample taken for sequencing was naive CD8+ T cells sorted from blood. The gene calls are TRBV4-1 and TRBJ2-2; no definite D call. This TCR derives from a woman aged 30 to 39 in good health. CDR3: CASSQVALDTNTGELFF. The CDR3 nucleotides are TGCGCCAGCAGCCAAGTCGCCCTAGACACGAACACCGGGGAGCTGTTTTTT.